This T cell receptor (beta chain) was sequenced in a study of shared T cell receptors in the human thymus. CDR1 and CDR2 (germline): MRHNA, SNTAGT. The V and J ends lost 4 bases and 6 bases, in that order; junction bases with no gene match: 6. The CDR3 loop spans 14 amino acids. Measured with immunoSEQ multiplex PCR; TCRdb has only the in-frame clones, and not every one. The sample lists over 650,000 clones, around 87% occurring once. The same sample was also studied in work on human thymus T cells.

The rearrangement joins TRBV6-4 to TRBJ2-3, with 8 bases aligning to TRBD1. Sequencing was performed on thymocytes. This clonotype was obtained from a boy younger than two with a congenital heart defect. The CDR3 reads CASSVGQGSDTQYF. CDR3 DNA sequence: TGTGCCAGCAGTGTAGGACAGGGCTCGGATACGCAGTATTTT.